This T cell receptor beta chain was found in a study of OX40 agonist ivuxolimab in advanced cancers. As for the study in general: Patients got intravenous ivuxolimab at 0.01 to 10 mg/kg every 2 weeks.

Study results and limitations: Compared with CD4+, CD8+ T cells on average had more expanded clones. Low normalized T-cell clonal expansion was additionally recorded for some nonresponders.

As concerns this clone: Its antigen is not known.

The table came from immunoSEQ multiplex PCR; TCRdb's copy has only in-frame clones and leaves some out. The sample consists of 15,000 to 20,000 clones, 85% to 90% of them appearing once. The TCR originated in an adult with an advanced solid tumor such as melanoma, head and neck, liver or kidney cancer. The material sequenced was CD4+ or CD8+ T cells sorted from blood, taken in a trial of the OX40 agonist ivuxolimab.

The CDR3, as DNA: TGTGCCAGCAGCTTTAGGTTCTCTGGGGCCAACGTCCTGACTTTC. As protein: CASSFRFSGANVLTF. The chain uses TRBV5-6 and TRBJ2-6; D unclear. The germline V gene encodes CDR1 SGHDT and CDR2 YYEEEE. V was clipped by 2 bases and J by 0 bases, with 6 bases between them. The CDR3 is 15 amino acids.